The clone carrying this T cell receptor beta chain appeared many times. Amplification of TCR beta CDR3 regions used RNA transcripts. HTBI primers were used in a first-round RT-PCR, which preceded a second-round multiplex PCR. TCRdb passed the multiplex PCR reads through MiXCR, listing each CDR3 protein once. The sample consists of more than 300,000 distinct CDR3 sequences, about a sixth of them appearing once. This sample is part of a study of Graves' ophthalmopathy and Graves' hyperthyroidism. CDR1 and CDR2 (germline): KGHDR, SFDVKD. The V and J ends lost 4 bases and 5 bases, in that order; junction bases with no gene match: 6. The CDR3 consists of 15 residues.

Material for sequencing was peripheral blood. This TCR was sampled from an adult woman with stable Graves' hyperthyroidism. The V gene is TRBV24-1, the J gene TRBJ2-7; TRBD1 aligns across 11 bases. The CDR3 coding sequence is TGTGCCACCAGTGACCGGACAGGGGGCATCAACGAGCAGTACTTC. This codes for CATSDRTGGINEQYF.